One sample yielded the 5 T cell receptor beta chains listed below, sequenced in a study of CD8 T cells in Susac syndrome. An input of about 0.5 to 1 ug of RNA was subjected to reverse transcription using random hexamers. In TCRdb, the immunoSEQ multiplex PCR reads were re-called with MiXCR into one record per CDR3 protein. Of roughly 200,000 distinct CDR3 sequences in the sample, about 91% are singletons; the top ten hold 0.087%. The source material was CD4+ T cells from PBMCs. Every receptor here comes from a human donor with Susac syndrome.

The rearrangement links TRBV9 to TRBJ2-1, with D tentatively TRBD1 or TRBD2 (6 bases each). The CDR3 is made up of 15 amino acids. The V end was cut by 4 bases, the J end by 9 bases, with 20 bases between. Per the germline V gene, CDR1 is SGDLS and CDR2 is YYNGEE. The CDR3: CASSPSSGAFREQFF. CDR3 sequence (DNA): TGTGCCAGCAGCCCAAGTTCGGGGGCGTTTCGTGAGCAGTTCTTC.

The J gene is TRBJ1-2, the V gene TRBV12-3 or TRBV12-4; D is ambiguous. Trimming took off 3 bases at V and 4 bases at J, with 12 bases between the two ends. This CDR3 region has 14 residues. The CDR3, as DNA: TGTGCCAGCAGTTTCCCAGGACGCTCCTATGGCTACACCTTC. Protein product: CASSFPGRSYGYTF.

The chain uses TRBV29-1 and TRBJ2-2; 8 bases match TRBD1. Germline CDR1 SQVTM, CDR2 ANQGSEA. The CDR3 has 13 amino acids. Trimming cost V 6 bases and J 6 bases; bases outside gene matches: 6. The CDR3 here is CSVTATGAGELFF. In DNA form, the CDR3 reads TGCAGCGTCACAGCGACAGGGGCCGGGGAGCTGTTTTTT.

In DNA, the CDR3 is TGCAGTGCTAAACTAGCGGGTAAAGAGACCCAGTACTTC. It yields the protein CSAKLAGKETQYF. The chain combines TRBV20-1 with TRBJ2-5, with TRBD2 identical over 9 bases. Per the germline V gene, CDR1 is DFQATT and CDR2 is SNEGSKA (reference sequence). The CDR3 extends over 13 amino acids. V lost 4 bases and J lost 3; bases outside the gene matches: 3.

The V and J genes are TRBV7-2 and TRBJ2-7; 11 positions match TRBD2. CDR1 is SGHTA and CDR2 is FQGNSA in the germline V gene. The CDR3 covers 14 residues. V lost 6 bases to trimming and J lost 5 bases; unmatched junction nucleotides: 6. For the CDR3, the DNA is TGTGCCAGCAGTATAGCGGGGGGGAGCCACGAGCAGTACTTC. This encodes CASSIAGGSHEQYF.